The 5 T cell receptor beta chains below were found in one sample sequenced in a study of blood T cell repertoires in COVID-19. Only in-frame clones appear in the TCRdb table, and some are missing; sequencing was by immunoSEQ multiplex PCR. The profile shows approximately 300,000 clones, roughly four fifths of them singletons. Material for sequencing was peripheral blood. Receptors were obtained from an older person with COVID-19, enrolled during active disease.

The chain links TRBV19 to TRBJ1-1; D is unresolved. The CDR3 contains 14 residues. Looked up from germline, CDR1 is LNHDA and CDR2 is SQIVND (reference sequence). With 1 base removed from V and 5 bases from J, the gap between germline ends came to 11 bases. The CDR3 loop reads CASSIGGSYTEAFF. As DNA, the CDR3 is TGTGCCAGTAGTATAGGAGGCAGCTATACTGAAGCTTTCTTT.

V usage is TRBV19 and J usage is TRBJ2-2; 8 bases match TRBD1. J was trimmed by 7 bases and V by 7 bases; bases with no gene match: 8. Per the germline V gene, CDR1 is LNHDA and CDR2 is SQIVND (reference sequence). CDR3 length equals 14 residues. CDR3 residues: CASTKDRELGELFF. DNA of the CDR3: TGTGCCAGTACCAAGGACAGGGAGCTCGGGGAGCTGTTTTTT.

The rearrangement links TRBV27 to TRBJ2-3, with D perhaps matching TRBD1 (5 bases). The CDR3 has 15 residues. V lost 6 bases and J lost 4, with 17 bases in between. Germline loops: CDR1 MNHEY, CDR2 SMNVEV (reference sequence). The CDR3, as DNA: TGTGCCAGCAGAGGGGTGGTTGGCTTTCCAGATACGCAGTATTTT. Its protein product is CASRGVVGFPDTQYF.

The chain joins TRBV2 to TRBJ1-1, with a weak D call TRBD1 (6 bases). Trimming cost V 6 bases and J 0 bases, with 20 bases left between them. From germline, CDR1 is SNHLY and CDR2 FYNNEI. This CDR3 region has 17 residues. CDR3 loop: CASRDHNRVVMNTEAFF. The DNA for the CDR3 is TGTGCCAGCAGGGATCACAACAGGGTCGTCATGAACACTGAAGCTTTCTTT. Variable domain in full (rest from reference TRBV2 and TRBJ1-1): EPEVTQTPSHQVTQMGQEVILRCVPISNHLYFYWYRQILGQKVEFLVSFYNNEISEKSEIFDDQFSVERPDGSNFTLKIRSTKLEDSAMYFCASRDHNRVVMNTEAFFGQGTRLTVV.

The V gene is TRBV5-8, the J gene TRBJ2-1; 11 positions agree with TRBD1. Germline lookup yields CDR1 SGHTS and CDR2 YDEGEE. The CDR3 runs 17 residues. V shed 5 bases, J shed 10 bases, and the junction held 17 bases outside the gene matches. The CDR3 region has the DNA TGTGCCAGCAGTCTTGCCTGGGACAGGGGGGGACTAGTGGAGCAGTTCTTC. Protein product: CASSLAWDRGGLVEQFF.